This T cell receptor beta chain comes out of a study of T cell changes during pregnancy in multiple sclerosis. V was trimmed by 2 bases and J by 14 bases, leaving 13 bases between them. Germline V CDR1 and CDR2: SNHLY, FYNNEI. The CDR3 covers 12 residues. Measured with immunoSEQ multiplex PCR; TCRdb has only the in-frame clones, and not every one. The sample lists more than 35,000 clones; more than 75% were seen once. The sample here was CD4+ T cells from peripheral blood mononuclear cells, taken in the first trimester of pregnancy. V gene TRBV2 combines with J gene TRBJ2-1; tentative D call: TRBD2 (5 bases). The TCR was taken from a female donor with multiple sclerosis, enrolled in a pregnancy study. The CDR3 sequence: CASSEKRSSKFF. The CDR3 DNA follows: TGTGCCAGCAGTGAAAAGAGGTCTAGCAAGTTCTTC.